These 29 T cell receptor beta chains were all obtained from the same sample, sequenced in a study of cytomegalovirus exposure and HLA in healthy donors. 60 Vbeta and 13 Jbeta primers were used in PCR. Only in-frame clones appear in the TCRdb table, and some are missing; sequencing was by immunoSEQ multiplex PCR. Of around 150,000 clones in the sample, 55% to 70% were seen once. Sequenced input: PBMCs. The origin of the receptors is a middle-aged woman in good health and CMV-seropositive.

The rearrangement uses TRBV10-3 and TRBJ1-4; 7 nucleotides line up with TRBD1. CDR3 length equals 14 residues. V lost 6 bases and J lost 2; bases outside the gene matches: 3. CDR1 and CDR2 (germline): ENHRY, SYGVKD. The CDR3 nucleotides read TGTGCCATCAGAGAGACAGGGACTAATGAAAAACTGTTTTTT. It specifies CAIRETGTNEKLFF.

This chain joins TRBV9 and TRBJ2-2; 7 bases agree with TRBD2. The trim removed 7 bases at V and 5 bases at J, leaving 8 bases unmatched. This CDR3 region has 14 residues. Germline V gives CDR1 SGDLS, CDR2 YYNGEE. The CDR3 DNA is TGTGCCAGCGGCTACCTAGCGGAGACCGGGGAGCTGTTTTTT. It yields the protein CASGYLAETGELFF.

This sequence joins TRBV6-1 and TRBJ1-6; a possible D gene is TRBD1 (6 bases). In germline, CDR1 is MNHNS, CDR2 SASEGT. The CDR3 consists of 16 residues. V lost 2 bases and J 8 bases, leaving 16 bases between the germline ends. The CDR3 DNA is TGTGCCAGCAGTGAATTTCGGGGGGCGGTTGATTCACCCCTCCACTTT. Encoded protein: CASSEFRGAVDSPLHF.

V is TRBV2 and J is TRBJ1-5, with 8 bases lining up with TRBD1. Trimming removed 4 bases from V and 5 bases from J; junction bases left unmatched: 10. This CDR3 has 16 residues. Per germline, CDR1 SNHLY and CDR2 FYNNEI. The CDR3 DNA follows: TGTGCCAGCAGTGCCCCGTGGGCAGGGGGCGATCAGCCCCAGCATTTT. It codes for CASSAPWAGGDQPQHF.

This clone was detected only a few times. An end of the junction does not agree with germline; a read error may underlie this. CDR3 sequence (DNA): TGTGCCAGCAGTTCGGGACAGGGCGAAGGCTACCCCTTC. This gives the protein CASSSGQGEGYPF. The V gene is TRBV6-1, the J gene TRBJ1-2; 9 nucleotides align to TRBD1. CDR3 length equals 13 residues. The germline V gene encodes CDR1 MNHNS and CDR2 SASEGT.

CDR3 loop: CASARGDRQETQYF. The DNA of the CDR3 is TGTGCCAGCGCGAGGGGGGACAGGCAAGAGACCCAGTACTTC. V and J are TRBV28 and TRBJ2-5, with 8 bases identical to TRBD1. The CDR3 contains 14 residues. V was pared by 8 bases and J by 2 bases, with 7 bases of the junction left unmatched. Germline-derived CDR1 and CDR2 are MDHEN and SYDVKM. Combining the CDR3 with reference TRBV28 and TRBJ2-5 gives the whole variable domain DVKVTQSSRYLVKRTGEKVFLECVQDMDHENMFWYRQDPGLGLRLIYFSYDVKMKEKGDIPEGYSVSREKKERFSLILESASTNQTSMYLCASARGDRQETQYFGPGTRLLVL.

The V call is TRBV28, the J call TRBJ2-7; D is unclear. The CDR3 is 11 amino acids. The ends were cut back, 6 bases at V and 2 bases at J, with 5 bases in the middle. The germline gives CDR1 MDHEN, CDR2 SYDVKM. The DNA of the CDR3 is TGTGCCAGCAGCCGTACCTACGAGCAGTACTTC. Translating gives CASSRTYEQYF.

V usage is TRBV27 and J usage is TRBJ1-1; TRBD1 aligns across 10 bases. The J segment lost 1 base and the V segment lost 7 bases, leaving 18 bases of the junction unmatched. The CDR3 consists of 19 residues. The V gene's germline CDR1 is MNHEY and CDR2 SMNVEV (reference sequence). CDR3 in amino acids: CASIKPGGQGGRGNTEAFF. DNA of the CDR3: TGTGCCAGCATCAAACCCGGCGGACAGGGGGGAAGGGGGAACACTGAAGCTTTCTTT.

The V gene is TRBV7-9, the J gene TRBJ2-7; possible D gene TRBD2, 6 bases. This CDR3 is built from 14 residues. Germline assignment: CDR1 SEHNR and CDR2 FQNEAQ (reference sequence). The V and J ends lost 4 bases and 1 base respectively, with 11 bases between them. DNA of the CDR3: TGTGCCAGCAGCTCTGAAGCGGGTTCCTACGAGCAGTACTTC. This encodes CASSSEAGSYEQYF.

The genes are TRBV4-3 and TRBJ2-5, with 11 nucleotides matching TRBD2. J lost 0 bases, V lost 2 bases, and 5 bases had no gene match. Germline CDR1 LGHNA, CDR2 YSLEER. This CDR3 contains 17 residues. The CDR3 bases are TGCGCCAGCAGCCAACACTCTAGCGGGGGGAACCAAGAGACCCAGTACTTC. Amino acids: CASSQHSSGGNQETQYF.

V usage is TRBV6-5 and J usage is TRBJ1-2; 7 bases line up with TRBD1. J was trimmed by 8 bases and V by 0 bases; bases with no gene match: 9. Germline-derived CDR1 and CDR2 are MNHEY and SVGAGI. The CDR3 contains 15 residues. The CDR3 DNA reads TGTGCCAGCAGTTACTCGAAAGGGGGCCTGGGCGGCTACACCTTC. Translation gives CASSYSKGGLGGYTF.

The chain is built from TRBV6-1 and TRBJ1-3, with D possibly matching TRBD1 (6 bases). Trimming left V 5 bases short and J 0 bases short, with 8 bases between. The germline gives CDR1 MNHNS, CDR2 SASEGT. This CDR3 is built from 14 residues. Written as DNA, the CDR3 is TGTGCCAGCAGTCGACAGGACTCTGGAAACACCATATATTTT. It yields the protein CASSRQDSGNTIYF.

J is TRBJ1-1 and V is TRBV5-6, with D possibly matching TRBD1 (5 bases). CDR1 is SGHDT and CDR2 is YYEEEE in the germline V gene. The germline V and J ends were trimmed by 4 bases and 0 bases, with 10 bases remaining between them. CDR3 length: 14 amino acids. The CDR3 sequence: CASSVGVMNTEAFF. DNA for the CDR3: TGTGCCAGCAGCGTAGGGGTCATGAACACTGAAGCTTTCTTT.

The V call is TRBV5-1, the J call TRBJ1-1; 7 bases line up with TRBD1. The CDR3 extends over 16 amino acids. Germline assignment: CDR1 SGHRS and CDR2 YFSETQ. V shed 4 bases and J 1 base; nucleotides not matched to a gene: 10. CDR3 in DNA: TGCGCCAGCAGCCTCGGAGGGGGCCTGGCGAACACTGAAGCTTTCTTT. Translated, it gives CASSLGGGLANTEAFF.

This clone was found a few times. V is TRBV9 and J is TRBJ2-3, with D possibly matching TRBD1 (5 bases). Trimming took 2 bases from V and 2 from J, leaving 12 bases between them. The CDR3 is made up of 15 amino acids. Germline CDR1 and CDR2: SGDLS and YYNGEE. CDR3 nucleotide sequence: TGTGCCAGCAGCGTCCAGGGAATACACACAGATACGCAGTATTTT. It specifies CASSVQGIHTDTQYF.

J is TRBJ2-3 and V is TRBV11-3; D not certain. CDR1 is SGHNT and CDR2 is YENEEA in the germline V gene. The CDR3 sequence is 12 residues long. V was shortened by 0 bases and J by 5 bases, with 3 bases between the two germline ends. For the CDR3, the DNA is TGTGCCAGCAGCTTAGATCAAGATACGCAGTATTTT. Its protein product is CASSLDQDTQYF.

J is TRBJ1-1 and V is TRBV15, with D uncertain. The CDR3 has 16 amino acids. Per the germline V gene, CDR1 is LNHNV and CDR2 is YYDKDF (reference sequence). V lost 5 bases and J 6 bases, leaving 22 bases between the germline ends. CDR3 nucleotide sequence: TGTGCCACCAGCGGAGGGTCCAGGTTGTTGGAATCTGAAGCTTTCTTT. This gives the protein CATSGGSRLLESEAFF. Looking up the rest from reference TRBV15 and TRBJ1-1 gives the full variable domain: DAMVIQNPRYQVTQFGKPVTLSCSQTLNHNVMYWYQQKSSQAPKLLFHYYDKDFNNEADTPDNFQSRRPNTSFCFLDIRSPGLGDTAMYLCATSGGSRLLESEAFFGQGTRLTVV.

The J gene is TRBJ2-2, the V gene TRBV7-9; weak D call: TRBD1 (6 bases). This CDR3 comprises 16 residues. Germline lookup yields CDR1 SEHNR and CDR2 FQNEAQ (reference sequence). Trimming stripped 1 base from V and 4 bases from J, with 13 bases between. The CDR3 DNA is TGTGCCAGCAGCTTAGAGGGGGTGTACGTCACCGGGGAGCTGTTTTTT. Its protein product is CASSLEGVYVTGELFF.

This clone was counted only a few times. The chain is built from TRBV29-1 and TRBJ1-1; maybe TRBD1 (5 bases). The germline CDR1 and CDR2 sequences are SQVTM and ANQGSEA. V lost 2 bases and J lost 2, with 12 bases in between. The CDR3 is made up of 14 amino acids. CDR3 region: CSVEPRQSNTEAFF. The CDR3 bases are TGCAGCGTTGAACCAAGACAGTCTAACACTGAAGCTTTCTTT.

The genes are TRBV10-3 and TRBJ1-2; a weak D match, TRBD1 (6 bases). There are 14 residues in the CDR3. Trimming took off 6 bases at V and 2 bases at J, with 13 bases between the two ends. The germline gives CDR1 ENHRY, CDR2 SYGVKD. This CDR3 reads CAIRPPRGNYGYTF. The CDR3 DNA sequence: TGTGCCATCAGACCCCCTAGGGGGAACTATGGCTACACCTTC.

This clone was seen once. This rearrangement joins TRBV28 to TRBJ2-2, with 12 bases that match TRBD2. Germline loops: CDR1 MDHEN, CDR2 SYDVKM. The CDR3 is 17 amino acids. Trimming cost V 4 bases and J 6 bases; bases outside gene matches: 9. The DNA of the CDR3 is TGTGCCAGCAGTTCTCTAGCGGGAGGGCCGGTTTCCGGGGAGCTGTTTTTT. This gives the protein CASSSLAGGPVSGELFF.

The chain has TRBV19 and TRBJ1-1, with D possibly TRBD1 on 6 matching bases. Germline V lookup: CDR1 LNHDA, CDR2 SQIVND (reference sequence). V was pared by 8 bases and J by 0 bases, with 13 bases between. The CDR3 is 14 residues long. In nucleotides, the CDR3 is TGTGCCAGTGAGGGCAGGGGCATGAACACTGAAGCTTTCTTT. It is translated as CASEGRGMNTEAFF. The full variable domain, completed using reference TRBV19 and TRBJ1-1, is DGGITQSPKYLFRKEGQNVTLSCEQNLNHDAMYWYRQDPGQGLRLIYYSQIVNDFQKGDIAEGYSVSREKKESFPLTVTSAQKNPTAFYLCASEGRGMNTEAFFGQGTRLTVV.

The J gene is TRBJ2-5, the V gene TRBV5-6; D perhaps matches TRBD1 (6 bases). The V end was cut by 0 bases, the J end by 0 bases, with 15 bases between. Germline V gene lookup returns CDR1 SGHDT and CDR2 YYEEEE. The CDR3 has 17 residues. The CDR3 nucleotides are TGTGCCAGCAGCTTGGCGAGGGGACAAGGGTACCAAGAGACCCAGTACTTC. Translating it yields CASSLARGQGYQETQYF.

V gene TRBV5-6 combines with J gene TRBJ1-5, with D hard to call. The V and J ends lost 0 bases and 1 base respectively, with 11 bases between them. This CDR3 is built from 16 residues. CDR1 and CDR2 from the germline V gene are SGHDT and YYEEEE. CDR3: CASSLGGRGSNQPQHF. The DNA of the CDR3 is TGTGCCAGCAGCTTGGGTGGGCGTGGGAGCAATCAGCCCCAGCATTTT.

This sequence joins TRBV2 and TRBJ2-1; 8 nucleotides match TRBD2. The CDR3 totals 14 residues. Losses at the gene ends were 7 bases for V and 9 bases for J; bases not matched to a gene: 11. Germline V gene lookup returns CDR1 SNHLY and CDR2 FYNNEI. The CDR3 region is CASMVSSGSIEQFF. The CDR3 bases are TGTGCCAGCATGGTATCGAGCGGGAGTATTGAGCAGTTCTTC.

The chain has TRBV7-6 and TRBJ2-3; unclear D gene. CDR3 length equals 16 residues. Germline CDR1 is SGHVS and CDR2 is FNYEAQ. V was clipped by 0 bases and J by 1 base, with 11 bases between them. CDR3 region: CASSLASELGTDTQYF. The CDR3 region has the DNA TGTGCCAGCAGCTTAGCCAGCGAATTGGGCACAGATACGCAGTATTTT.

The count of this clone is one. CDR3 coding DNA: TGTGCCAGTAGGAGGGATCGTCAGCCCCAGCATTTT. Protein product: CASRRDRQPQHF. V gene TRBV19 combines with J gene TRBJ1-5; no reliable D call. V was clipped by 6 bases and J by 6 bases, with 9 bases between them. Germline CDR1 and CDR2: LNHDA and SQIVND (reference sequence). The CDR3 consists of 12 residues.

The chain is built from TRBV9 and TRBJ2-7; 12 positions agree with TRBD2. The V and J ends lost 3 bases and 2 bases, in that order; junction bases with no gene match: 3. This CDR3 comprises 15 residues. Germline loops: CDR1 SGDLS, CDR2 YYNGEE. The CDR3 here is CASSEGLAGTYEQYF. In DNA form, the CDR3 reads TGTGCCAGCAGCGAGGGACTAGCGGGTACCTACGAGCAGTACTTC.

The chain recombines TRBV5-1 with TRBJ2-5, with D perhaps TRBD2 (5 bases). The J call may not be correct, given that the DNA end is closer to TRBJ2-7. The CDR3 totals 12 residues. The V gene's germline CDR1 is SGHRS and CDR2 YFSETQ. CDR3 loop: CASSVDFYEQYF. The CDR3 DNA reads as TGCGCCAGCAGCGTGGACTTCTACGAGCAGTACTTC.